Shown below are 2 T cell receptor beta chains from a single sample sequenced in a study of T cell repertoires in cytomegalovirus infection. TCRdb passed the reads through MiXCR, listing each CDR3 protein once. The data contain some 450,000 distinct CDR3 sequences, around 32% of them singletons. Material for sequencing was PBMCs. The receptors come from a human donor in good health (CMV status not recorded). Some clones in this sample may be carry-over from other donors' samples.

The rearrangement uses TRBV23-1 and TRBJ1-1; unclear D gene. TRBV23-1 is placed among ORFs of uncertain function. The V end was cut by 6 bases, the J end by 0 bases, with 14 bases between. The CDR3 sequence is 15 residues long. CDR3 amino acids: CASRPRVELNTEAFF. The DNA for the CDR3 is TGCGCCAGCAGACCCCGCGTGGAGTTGAACACTGAAGCTTTCTTT.

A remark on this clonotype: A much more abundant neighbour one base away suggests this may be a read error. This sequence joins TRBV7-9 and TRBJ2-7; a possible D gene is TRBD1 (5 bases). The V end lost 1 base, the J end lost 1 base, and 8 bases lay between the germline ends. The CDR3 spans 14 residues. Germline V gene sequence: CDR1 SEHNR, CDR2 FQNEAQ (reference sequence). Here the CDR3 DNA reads TGTGCCAGCAGCTTAGACAGGCGATCCTACGAGCAGTACTTC. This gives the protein CASSLDRRSYEQYF. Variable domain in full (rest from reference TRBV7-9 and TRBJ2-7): DTGVSQNPRHKITKRGQNVTFRCDPISEHNRLYWYRQTLGQGPEFLTYFQNEAQLEKSRLLSDRFSAERPKGSFSTLEIQRTEQGDSAMYLCASSLDRRSYEQYFGPGTRLTVT.